This T cell receptor beta chain was captured by sequencing in a study of T cell repertoires in cytomegalovirus infection. TCRdb ran MiXCR on the reads and lists one entry per CDR3 protein. Here the sample spans just over 300,000 distinct CDR3 sequences, 17% being singletons. With 7 bases removed from V and 3 bases from J, the gap between germline ends came to 9 bases. Germline-derived CDR1 and CDR2 are SQVTM and ANQGSEA. This CDR3 contains 11 residues. Sequenced input: PBMCs. This clonotype was obtained from a human donor in good health (CMV status not recorded). Some clones in this sample may be carry-over from other donors' samples. J is TRBJ1-1 and V is TRBV29-1; D might be TRBD1 (5 bases). The CDR3 protein is CSGQGDTEAFF. In DNA, the CDR3 is TGCAGCGGGCAGGGTGACACTGAAGCTTTCTTT.